This T cell receptor (beta chain) was profiled in a study of T cell responses to AZD1222 COVID-19 vaccine. To note about this clone: Its specificity is not known.

Study findings and constraints: Spike-specific TCR breadth and depth went up after people got two AZD1222 doses.

The CDR3 length is 13 residues. V dropped 3 bases and J dropped 9; count of bases not matched to a gene: 5. Data came from immunoSEQ multiplex PCR; TCRdb stores just in-frame clones and leaves some out. The table includes under 150,000 clones, around 90% detected once. V gene TRBV12-3 or TRBV12-4 combines with J gene TRBJ2-1, with 7 bases identical to TRBD1. Specimen: peripheral blood, collected 28 days after the second AZD1222 dose. The TCR was taken from an adult who received the AZD1222 COVID-19 vaccine. This CDR3 reads CASSFIEGAEQFF. The CDR3 DNA is TGTGCCAGCAGTTTTATTGAGGGGGCTGAGCAGTTCTTC.